The rows below give T cell receptor beta chains drawn from one sample of a study of blood T cells in healthy people across ages. One entry per CDR3 protein, called by TCRdb with MiXCR from the 5' RACE reads. Found here are roughly 2 million distinct CDR3 sequences, 49% of them singletons; the top ten hold 2.1%. Source material: blood. The receptors derive from a middle-aged woman in good health. Both conserved end residues are part of each CDR3. D genes are given only for firm matches. The size of a clone is reported for some rows only, either as once, few or many, or as a class for expanded clones.

CDR3: CATSDLTSGGETQYF; DNA: TGTGCCACCAGTGACCTGACTAGCGGCGGGGAGACCCAGTACTTC; V: TRBV24-1; D: TRBD2; J: TRBJ2-5; size: .
CDR3: CASSYGGTASYQPQHF; DNA: TGTGCCAGCAGTTATGGAGGGACAGCCTCTTATCAGCCCCAGCATTTT; V: TRBV6-6; D: TRBD1; J: TRBJ1-5; size: .
CDR3: CASSSTTFDNEQFF; DNA: TGTGCCAGCAGCTCGACCACCTTTGACAATGAGCAGTTCTTC; V: TRBV6-1; D: .; J: TRBJ2-1; size: .
CDR3: CASTVTQEISSYEQYF; DNA: TGTGCCAGCACCGTAACCCAGGAGATAAGCTCCTACGAGCAGTACTTC; V: TRBV6-2/TRBV6-3; D: .; J: TRBJ2-7; size: few
CDR3: CASGRGQETRYF; DNA: TGTGCCAGCGGACGGGGCCAAGAGACCCGGTACTTC; V: TRBV6-2/TRBV6-3; D: .; J: TRBJ2-5; size: .
CDR3: CASGLPRDSRVYEQYF; DNA: TGTGCTAGTGGTTTGCCAAGGGACAGTCGGGTCTACGAGCAGTACTTC; V: TRBV12-5; D: TRBD1; J: TRBJ2-7; size: .
CDR3: CSASLDPGRGDEQYF; DNA: TGCAGTGCTAGTTTGGATCCGGGGCGGGGGGACGAGCAGTACTTC; V: TRBV20-1; D: TRBD2; J: TRBJ2-7; size: few
CDR3: CATKRDSYNEQFF; DNA: TGTGCCACGAAAAGGGACAGTTACAATGAGCAGTTCTTC; V: TRBV10-3; D: TRBD1; J: TRBJ2-1; size: .
CDR3: CASRQAGAYDTQYF; DNA: TGTGCCAGCAGACAAGCGGGGGCCTATGATACGCAGTATTTT; V: TRBV3-1; D: TRBD2; J: TRBJ2-3; size: .
CDR3: CASSLHSSSTGELFF; DNA: TGTGCCAGCAGCTTACACTCTTCAAGCACCGGGGAGCTGTTTTTT; V: TRBV7-2; D: .; J: TRBJ2-2; size: once
CDR3: CATSRDFGGTGRSQHF; DNA: TGTGCCACCAGCAGAGATTTTGGGGGTACAGGACGGTCTCAGCATTTT; V: TRBV15; D: .; J: TRBJ1-5; size: few
CDR3: CANSTSMETQYF; DNA: TGTGCCAACAGCACCTCAATGGAGACCCAGTACTTC; V: TRBV9; D: .; J: TRBJ2-5; size: .
CDR3: CASSTNRIGNEQYF; DNA: TGTGCCAGTAGTACCAACAGAATCGGCAACGAGCAGTACTTC; V: TRBV19; D: .; J: TRBJ2-7; size: .
CDR3: CASSWQLAGEGEQYF; DNA: TGTGCCAGCAGTTGGCAACTAGCGGGGGAGGGCGAGCAGTACTTC; V: TRBV28; D: TRBD2; J: TRBJ2-7; size: .
CDR3: CSVDEGGAETQYF; DNA: TGCAGCGTCGACGAGGGGGGGGCAGAGACCCAGTACTTC; V: TRBV29-1; D: .; J: TRBJ2-5; size: few
CDR3: CSVEGTTGGGGYTF; DNA: TGCAGCGTCGAGGGAACTACAGGGGGCGGTGGCTACACCTTC; V: TRBV29-1; D: TRBD1; J: TRBJ1-2; size: .
CDR3: CSAPVSATRTDTQYF; DNA: TGCAGTGCTCCCGTGTCGGCGACTAGGACAGATACGCAGTATTTT; V: TRBV20-1; D: .; J: TRBJ2-3; size: .
CDR3: CSALRDYQNIQYF; DNA: TGCAGTGCCCTCCGGGACTATCAAAACATTCAGTACTTC; V: TRBV20-1; D: TRBD2; J: TRBJ2-4; size: .
CDR3: CASSVPPTEPSYNEQFF; DNA: TGTGCCAGCAGCGTTCCCCCCACAGAACCCTCCTACAATGAGCAGTTCTTC; V: TRBV9; D: .; J: TRBJ2-1; size: .
CDR3: CASSYRSTSGGAVQFF; DNA: TGTGCCAGCAGTTACCGATCAACTAGCGGGGGGGCGGTGCAGTTCTTC; V: TRBV6-2/TRBV6-3; D: TRBD2; J: TRBJ2-1; size: few
CDR3: CASSRLLAGATDTQYF; DNA: TGTGCCAGCAGCCGTTTACTAGCGGGGGCCACAGATACGCAGTATTTT; V: TRBV4-2; D: TRBD2; J: TRBJ2-3; size: .
CDR3: CASSTGWDGRETQYF; DNA: TGTGCCAGCAGTACCGGGTGGGACGGGCGAGAGACCCAGTACTTC; V: TRBV6-1; D: .; J: TRBJ2-5; size: .
CDR3: CASSYWSTPTSTDTQYF; DNA: TGTGCCAGCAGTTACTGGAGCACACCGACTAGCACAGATACGCAGTATTTT; V: TRBV6-5; D: .; J: TRBJ2-3; size: few
CDR3: CASSPVSGLATYEQYF; DNA: TGTGCCAGCAGCCCCGTCTCGGGACTAGCGACCTACGAGCAGTACTTC; V: TRBV7-9; D: TRBD2; J: TRBJ2-7; size: .
CDR3: CASSGGLHTDTQYF; DNA: TGCGCCAGCAGCGGGGGCCTCCACACAGATACGCAGTATTTT; V: TRBV5-1; D: .; J: TRBJ2-3; size: many
CDR3: CASSRRTRGNEQFF; DNA: TGTGCCAGCAGTCGGCGCACGCGGGGGAATGAGCAGTTCTTC; V: TRBV6-2/TRBV6-3; D: TRBD2; J: TRBJ2-1; size: .
CDR3: CASMVGIAYEQYF; DNA: TGTGCCAGCATGGTCGGGATCGCCTACGAGCAGTACTTC; V: TRBV6-6; D: .; J: TRBJ2-7; size: .
CDR3: CASRDGGPPVSTDTQYF; DNA: TGTGCCAGCAGGGACGGGGGGCCGCCTGTTAGCACAGATACGCAGTATTTT; V: TRBV6-2/TRBV6-3; D: .; J: TRBJ2-3; size: .
CDR3: CATSREQGGETQYF; DNA: TGTGCCACCAGCAGAGAGCAGGGAGGGGAGACCCAGTACTTC; V: TRBV15; D: TRBD2; J: TRBJ2-5; size: .
CDR3: CSAWTSPLYEQFF; DNA: TGCAGTGCATGGACTAGCCCTCTATATGAGCAGTTCTTC; V: TRBV20-1; D: TRBD2; J: TRBJ2-1; size: .
CDR3: CASSLSTGGGRGYTF; DNA: TGTGCCAGCAGCCTTTCAACGGGAGGGGGTCGTGGCTACACCTTC; V: TRBV7-4; D: .; J: TRBJ1-2; size: .
CDR3: CASSNTRGGGYTF; DNA: TGTGCCAGCAGCAATACCAGGGGGGGTGGCTACACCTTC; V: TRBV6-5; D: TRBD1; J: TRBJ1-2; size: few
CDR3: CASSLATGAHTQYF; DNA: TGCGCCAGCAGCTTGGCCACGGGGGCGCATACGCAGTATTTT; V: TRBV5-1; D: .; J: TRBJ2-3; size: .
CDR3: CASSQGRGTDNQPQHF; DNA: TGTGCCAGCAGTCAGGGTCGGGGGACAGACAATCAGCCCCAGCATTTT; V: TRBV12-3/TRBV12-4; D: TRBD1; J: TRBJ1-5; size: .
CDR3: CATSTRQGSNNEQFF; DNA: TGTGCCACCAGCACCCGACAGGGATCCAACAATGAGCAGTTCTTC; V: TRBV15; D: TRBD1; J: TRBJ2-1; size: many
CDR3: CASSLDGGGARGGGIQYF; DNA: TGTGCCAGCAGCTTAGATGGCGGGGGGGCTCGTGGGGGAGGCATTCAGTACTTC; V: TRBV7-2; D: TRBD2; J: TRBJ2-4; size: few
CDR3: CASSGSSSLTPNYGYTF; DNA: TGTGCCAGCAGCGGATCGAGCAGTCTGACGCCAAACTATGGCTACACCTTC; V: TRBV9; D: .; J: TRBJ1-2; size: .
CDR3: CASSYTGNTEAFF; DNA: TGTGCCAGCAGTTACACAGGGAACACTGAAGCTTTCTTT; V: TRBV6-6; D: .; J: TRBJ1-1; size: few
CDR3: CASSLVGNSATDTQYF; DNA: TGTGCCAGCAGCTTAGTTGGCAATTCAGCCACAGATACGCAGTATTTT; V: TRBV7-2; D: .; J: TRBJ2-3; size: .
CDR3: CASSLVAAGGESGYGYTF; DNA: TGTGCCAGCAGCTTAGTAGCGGCAGGAGGTGAGAGCGGCTATGGCTACACCTTC; V: TRBV7-2; D: .; J: TRBJ1-2; size: few
CDR3: CASSLGGGGTEAFF; DNA: TGTGCCAGCAGCTTAGGGGGTGGGGGTACTGAAGCTTTCTTT; V: TRBV7-2; D: .; J: TRBJ1-1; size: many
CDR3: CASSQAMGVTEAFF; DNA: TGTGCCAGCAGCCAGGCCATGGGGGTCACTGAAGCTTTCTTT; V: TRBV4-2; D: .; J: TRBJ1-1; size: .
CDR3: CASSPDNRGNYGYTF; DNA: TGTGCCAGCAGCCCGGACAATAGGGGCAACTATGGCTACACCTTC; V: TRBV5-6; D: .; J: TRBJ1-2; size: .
CDR3: CASSTRTRFAYNEQFF; DNA: TGTGCCAGCAGCACTAGAACTAGGTTCGCCTACAATGAGCAGTTCTTC; V: TRBV21-1; D: .; J: TRBJ2-1; size: few
CDR3: CSVEQNETGYNEQFF; DNA: TGCAGCGTTGAACAAAATGAAACAGGTTACAATGAGCAGTTCTTC; V: TRBV29-1; D: .; J: TRBJ2-1; size: .
CDR3: CASSPGVLNYGYTF; DNA: TGTGCCAGCAGCCCCGGGGTCCTAAACTATGGCTACACCTTC; V: TRBV7-2; D: .; J: TRBJ1-2; size: .
CDR3: CASSVNQGLQETQYF; DNA: TGTGCCAGCAGCGTAAATCAGGGGCTCCAAGAGACCCAGTACTTC; V: TRBV9; D: .; J: TRBJ2-5; size: few
CDR3: CSASSNLLATQYF; DNA: TGCAGTGCTAGTAGTAACCTTCTCGCGACCCAGTACTTC; V: TRBV20-1; D: .; J: TRBJ2-5; size: .
CDR3: CASSWGTGGPVRQFF; DNA: TGTGCCAGCAGTTGGGGGACAGGGGGCCCGGTTAGGCAGTTCTTC; V: TRBV6-5; D: TRBD1; J: TRBJ2-1; size: .
CDR3: CASSVRLVDTQYF; DNA: TGTGCCAGTAGTGTTCGACTTGTGGATACGCAGTATTTT; V: TRBV19; D: .; J: TRBJ2-3; size: .
CDR3: CASSESRVGEQYF; DNA: TGTGCCAGCAGCGAGAGCCGGGTGGGCGAGCAGTACTTC; V: TRBV7-2; D: .; J: TRBJ2-7; size: few
CDR3: CASSLAGGAVPQYF; DNA: TGTGCCAGCAGCTTAGCGGGCGGGGCGGTTCCCCAGTACTTC; V: TRBV7-8; D: .; J: TRBJ2-5; size: .
CDR3: CASSLGASLHEQFF; DNA: TGTGCCAGCAGCTTGGGCGCCTCCCTTCATGAGCAGTTCTTC; V: TRBV5-6; D: .; J: TRBJ2-1; size: .
CDR3: CASSSQGGRQDTQYF; DNA: TGTGCCAGCAGTTCTCAGGGAGGGCGTCAAGATACGCAGTATTTT; V: TRBV27; D: TRBD2; J: TRBJ2-3; size: .
CDR3: CATSRDGKVVETQYF; DNA: TGTGCCACCAGCAGAGATGGGAAGGTGGTAGAGACCCAGTACTTC; V: TRBV15; D: .; J: TRBJ2-5; size: .
CDR3: CASTPDGSGYTF; DNA: TGTGCCAGCACCCCCGACGGGTCTGGCTACACCTTC; V: TRBV12-3/TRBV12-4; D: .; J: TRBJ1-2; size: .
CDR3: CASSLGAGTPLGNEQFF; DNA: TGTGCCAGCAGCTTAGGGGCGGGGACACCCCTGGGAAATGAGCAGTTCTTC; V: TRBV7-6; D: .; J: TRBJ2-1; size: .
CDR3: CAISQGTGVHEQYF; DNA: TGTGCCATTTCCCAGGGGACAGGGGTGCACGAGCAGTACTTC; V: TRBV28; D: TRBD1; J: TRBJ2-7; size: few
CDR3: CASSPPGPLTGYRDEQYF; DNA: TGTGCCAGCAGCCCTCCGGGACCCTTGACTGGGTACCGGGACGAGCAGTACTTC; V: TRBV6-1; D: .; J: TRBJ2-7; size: .